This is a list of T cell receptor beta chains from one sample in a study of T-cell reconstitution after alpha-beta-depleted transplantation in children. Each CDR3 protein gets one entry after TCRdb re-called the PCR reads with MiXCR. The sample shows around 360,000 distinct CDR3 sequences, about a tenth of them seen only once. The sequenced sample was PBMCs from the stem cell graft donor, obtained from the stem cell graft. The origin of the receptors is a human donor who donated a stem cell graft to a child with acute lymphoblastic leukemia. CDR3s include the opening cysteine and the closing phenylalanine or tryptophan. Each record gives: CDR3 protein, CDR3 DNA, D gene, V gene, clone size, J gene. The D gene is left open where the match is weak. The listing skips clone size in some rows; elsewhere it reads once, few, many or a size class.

cdr3_aa: CASSLASGGGSTGELFF
cdr3_nt: TGCGCCAGCAGCTTGGCCTCAGGGGGAGGCTCGACCGGGGAGCTGTTTTTT
d_call: NA
v_call: TRBV5-1
clone_size: few
j_call: TRBJ2-2

cdr3_aa: CASSLASGSGNTIYF
cdr3_nt: TGCGCCAGCAGCTTGGCTTCAGGGTCTGGAAACACCATATATTTT
d_call: NA
v_call: TRBV5-1
clone_size: NA
j_call: TRBJ1-3

cdr3_aa: CASRSTRAGDPRASTGELFF
cdr3_nt: TGTGCCAGCAGGTCTACCCGAGCGGGAGATCCTCGTGCTTCCACCGGGGAGCTGTTTTTT
d_call: TRBD2
v_call: TRBV11-2
clone_size: NA
j_call: TRBJ2-2

cdr3_aa: CASGGSTYEQYF
cdr3_nt: TGTGCCAGCGGTGGCAGTACCTACGAGCAGTACTTC
d_call: NA
v_call: TRBV12-3/TRBV12-4
clone_size: many
j_call: TRBJ2-7

cdr3_aa: CASSQQRNTGELFF
cdr3_nt: TGTGCCAGCAGCCAACAAAGGAACACCGGGGAGCTGTTTTTT
d_call: NA
v_call: TRBV14
clone_size: few
j_call: TRBJ2-2

cdr3_aa: CASSLIMGLLETQYF
cdr3_nt: TGTGCCAGCAGCCTCATAATGGGGCTTTTAGAGACCCAGTACTTC
d_call: NA
v_call: TRBV7-9
clone_size: few
j_call: TRBJ2-5

cdr3_aa: CASSENRVGTGRHGELFF
cdr3_nt: TGCGCCAGCAGTGAAAATCGTGTGGGGACAGGGAGACACGGGGAGCTGTTTTTT
d_call: TRBD1
v_call: TRBV10-1
clone_size: few
j_call: TRBJ2-2

cdr3_aa: CASSQPGRTPNTGELFF
cdr3_nt: TGTGCCAGCAGCCAACCCGGGCGGACCCCCAACACCGGGGAGCTGTTTTTT
d_call: NA
v_call: TRBV28
clone_size: many
j_call: TRBJ2-2

cdr3_aa: CASSLAPQGWHEQFF
cdr3_nt: TGTGCCAGCAGCTTAGCCCCCCAGGGTTGGCATGAGCAGTTCTTC
d_call: NA
v_call: TRBV7-2
clone_size: few
j_call: TRBJ2-1

cdr3_aa: CASSVGVAGYTF
cdr3_nt: TGTGCCAGCAGCGTAGGGGTGGCTGGCTACACCTTC
d_call: NA
v_call: TRBV9
clone_size: many
j_call: TRBJ1-2

cdr3_aa: CASSLVSGNSPLHF
cdr3_nt: TGTGCCAGCAGCTTAGTATCGGGGAATTCACCCCTCCACTTT
d_call: NA
v_call: TRBV7-9
clone_size: few
j_call: TRBJ1-6

cdr3_aa: CSVDREANEQFF
cdr3_nt: TGCAGCGTTGATAGGGAGGCCAATGAGCAGTTCTTC
d_call: NA
v_call: TRBV29-1
clone_size: few
j_call: TRBJ2-1

cdr3_aa: CSAPGHMLANYGYTF
cdr3_nt: TGCAGTGCCCCCGGACATATGTTAGCTAACTATGGCTACACCTTC
d_call: NA
v_call: TRBV20-1
clone_size: NA
j_call: TRBJ1-2

cdr3_aa: CASSLGAGGPRTDTQYF
cdr3_nt: TGTGCCAGCAGCTTAGGGGCGGGAGGGCCCCGCACAGATACGCAGTATTTT
d_call: TRBD2
v_call: TRBV7-2
clone_size: few
j_call: TRBJ2-3

cdr3_aa: CASSDRQTHSYEQYF
cdr3_nt: TGTGCCAGCAGTGACAGACAGACACACTCCTACGAGCAGTACTTC
d_call: NA
v_call: TRBV12-3/TRBV12-4
clone_size: NA
j_call: TRBJ2-7

cdr3_aa: CAISDIEGASGTSYEQYF
cdr3_nt: TGTGCCATCAGTGACATCGAGGGTGCGAGTGGGACTTCCTACGAGCAGTACTTC
d_call: NA
v_call: TRBV10-3
clone_size: few
j_call: TRBJ2-7

cdr3_aa: CASSKISLGAQETQYF
cdr3_nt: TGTGCCAGCAGTAAAATCTCGCTCGGGGCCCAAGAGACCCAGTACTTC
d_call: NA
v_call: TRBV28
clone_size: few
j_call: TRBJ2-5

cdr3_aa: CASSLRGIWSYEQYF
cdr3_nt: TGTGCCAGCAGCTTAAGGGGTATTTGGAGCTACGAGCAGTACTTC
d_call: NA
v_call: TRBV27
clone_size: few
j_call: TRBJ2-7

cdr3_aa: CASSLVGSGPYNEQFF
cdr3_nt: TGTGCCAGCAGCTTAGTGGGTAGCGGGCCCTACAATGAGCAGTTCTTC
d_call: TRBD2
v_call: TRBV7-9
clone_size: few
j_call: TRBJ2-1

cdr3_aa: CASSLGWVRYNSPLHF
cdr3_nt: TGTGCCAGCAGCTTAGGTTGGGTCCGGTATAATTCACCCCTCCACTTT
d_call: NA
v_call: TRBV11-2
clone_size: few
j_call: TRBJ1-6

cdr3_aa: CASSPQGYGYTF
cdr3_nt: TGTGCCAGCAGCCCACAGGGATATGGCTACACCTTC
d_call: NA
v_call: TRBV11-2
clone_size: NA
j_call: TRBJ1-2

cdr3_aa: CASSLEGRDNEKLFF
cdr3_nt: TGCGCCAGCAGCTTGGAGGGCAGGGATAATGAAAAACTGTTTTTT
d_call: NA
v_call: TRBV5-1
clone_size: few
j_call: TRBJ1-4

cdr3_aa: CSAADPQRSSYEQYF
cdr3_nt: TGCAGCGCCGCGGATCCACAGAGGAGCTCCTACGAGCAGTACTTC
d_call: NA
v_call: TRBV29-1
clone_size: many
j_call: TRBJ2-7

cdr3_aa: CASSYPSSGRAGSYNEQFF
cdr3_nt: TGTGCCAGCAGTTACCCTTCTAGCGGGAGGGCCGGTTCCTACAATGAGCAGTTCTTC
d_call: TRBD2
v_call: TRBV9
clone_size: NA
j_call: TRBJ2-1

cdr3_aa: CAWSVGILAKNIQYF
cdr3_nt: TGTGCCTGGAGTGTGGGGATTCTAGCCAAAAACATTCAGTACTTC
d_call: NA
v_call: TRBV30
clone_size: many
j_call: TRBJ2-4

cdr3_aa: CASKATGASSYNEQFF
cdr3_nt: TGTGCCAGCAAAGCGACAGGGGCCAGCTCCTACAATGAGCAGTTCTTC
d_call: TRBD1
v_call: TRBV7-9
clone_size: few
j_call: TRBJ2-1

cdr3_aa: CAISEWDGRFSGANVLTF
cdr3_nt: TGTGCCATCAGTGAGTGGGACGGCCGATTCTCTGGGGCCAACGTCCTGACTTTC
d_call: NA
v_call: TRBV10-3
clone_size: few
j_call: TRBJ2-6

cdr3_aa: CASSYSWGTSGTDTQYF
cdr3_nt: TGTGCCAGCAGTTACTCTTGGGGGACTAGCGGCACAGATACGCAGTATTTT
d_call: TRBD2
v_call: TRBV6-5
clone_size: NA
j_call: TRBJ2-3

cdr3_aa: CASSSPGGYEQYF
cdr3_nt: TGCGCCAGCAGCTCGCCCGGGGGCTACGAGCAGTACTTC
d_call: NA
v_call: TRBV5-1
clone_size: many
j_call: TRBJ2-7

cdr3_aa: CASRVGTSGSKTQYF
cdr3_nt: TGCGCCAGCAGAGTCGGGACTAGCGGTTCCAAGACCCAGTACTTC
d_call: TRBD2
v_call: TRBV10-2
clone_size: NA
j_call: TRBJ2-5

cdr3_aa: CASSLNPAISTEAFF
cdr3_nt: TGTGCCAGCAGTTTAAACCCCGCGATATCCACTGAAGCTTTCTTT
d_call: NA
v_call: TRBV12-3/TRBV12-4
clone_size: NA
j_call: TRBJ1-1